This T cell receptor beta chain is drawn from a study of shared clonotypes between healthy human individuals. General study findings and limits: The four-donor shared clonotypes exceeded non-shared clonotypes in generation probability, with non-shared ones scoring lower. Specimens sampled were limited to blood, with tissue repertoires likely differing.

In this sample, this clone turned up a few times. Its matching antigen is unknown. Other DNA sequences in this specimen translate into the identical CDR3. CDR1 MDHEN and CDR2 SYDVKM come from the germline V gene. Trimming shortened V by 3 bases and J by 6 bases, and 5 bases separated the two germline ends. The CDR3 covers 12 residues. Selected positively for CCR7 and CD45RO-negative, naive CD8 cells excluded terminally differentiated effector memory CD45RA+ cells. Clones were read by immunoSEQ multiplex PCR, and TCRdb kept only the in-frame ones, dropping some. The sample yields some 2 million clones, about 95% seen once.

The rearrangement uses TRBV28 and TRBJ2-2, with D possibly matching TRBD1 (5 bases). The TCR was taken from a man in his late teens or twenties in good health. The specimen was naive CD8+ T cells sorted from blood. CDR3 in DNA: TGTGCCAGCAGTTTGGGGCCCGGGGAGCTGTTTTTT. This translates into CASSLGPGELFF. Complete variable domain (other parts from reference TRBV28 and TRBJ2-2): DVKVTQSSRYLVKRTGEKVFLECVQDMDHENMFWYRQDPGLGLRLIYFSYDVKMKEKGDIPEGYSVSREKKERFSLILESASTNQTSMYLCASSLGPGELFFGEGSRLTVL.